What follows are 11 T cell receptor beta chains derived from one specimen sequenced in a study of OX40 agonist ivuxolimab in advanced cancers. Data came from immunoSEQ multiplex PCR; TCRdb stores just in-frame clones and leaves some out. The sample consists of some 70,000 clones, over 80% of them appearing once. Sequencing was performed on CD4+ or CD8+ T cells sorted from blood, taken in a trial of the OX40 agonist ivuxolimab. The receptors come from an adult with an advanced solid tumor such as melanoma, head and neck, liver or kidney cancer.

The chain carries TRBV7-6 and TRBJ1-1; 10 bases fit TRBD1. The CDR3 is made up of 16 amino acids. Germline V gene sequence: CDR1 SGHVS, CDR2 FNYEAQ. The V gene end was trimmed by 0 bases and the J gene end by 5 bases; junction bases not matched to a gene: 6. The CDR3 is CASSLARTGGDTEAFF. The DNA of the CDR3 is TGTGCCAGCAGCTTAGCGCGGACAGGGGGGGATACTGAAGCTTTCTTT. The whole variable domain, remainder taken from reference TRBV7-6 and TRBJ1-1, is GAGVSQSPRYKVTKRGQDVALRCDPISGHVSLYWYRQALGQGPEFLTYFNYEAQQDKSGLPNDRFSAERPEGSISTLTIQRTEQRDSAMYRCASSLARTGGDTEAFFGQGTRLTVV.

As to this clone: This sample also contains other DNA sequences that code for the same CDR3. The chain joins TRBV7-2 to TRBJ2-1; TRBD2 matches 8 bases. Germline values: CDR1 SGHTA, CDR2 FQGNSA. The V gene end was trimmed by 2 bases and the J gene end by 6 bases; junction bases not matched to a gene: 3. The CDR3 totals 14 residues. DNA of the CDR3: TGTGCCAGCAGCTTAACTAGCGGAAGCAATGAGCAGTTCTTC. It codes for CASSLTSGSNEQFF.

This clone was recorded a few times. The rearrangement joins TRBV19 to TRBJ1-5; TRBD1 is a possible D gene (5 bases). V lost 5 bases to trimming and J lost 2 bases, with 16 bases between them. Germline CDR1 is LNHDA and CDR2 is SQIVND (reference sequence). The length of the CDR3 is 16 residues. DNA of the CDR3: TGTGCCAGTAGTGGCCCGGGGAGGGGCGGCAATCAGCCCCAGCATTTT. Its translation: CASSGPGRGGNQPQHF.

The CDR3 nucleotides read TGTGCCAGCAGCTTAACCGGTAGCGGTGGCTACACCTTC. It yields the protein CASSLTGSGGYTF. V is TRBV11-3 and J is TRBJ1-2; no reliable D call. Trimming left V 2 bases short and J 7 bases short, with 11 bases between. The CDR3 extends over 13 amino acids. Germline V gene sequence: CDR1 SGHNT, CDR2 YENEEA.

The gene calls are TRBV7-6 and TRBJ2-7; 7 bases fit TRBD1. J was trimmed by 1 base and V by 5 bases; bases with no gene match: 11. CDR3 size: 16 residues. CDR1 is SGHVS and CDR2 is FNYEAQ in the germline V gene. CDR3 loop: CASSLQGVPLSYEQYF. CDR3 in DNA: TGTGCCAGCAGCCTCCAGGGGGTCCCGTTGTCCTACGAGCAGTACTTC.

The chain joins TRBV9 to TRBJ1-2; the D is unclear. The CDR3 runs 15 residues. In germline, CDR1 is SGDLS, CDR2 YYNGEE. The V end lost 0 bases, the J end lost 8 bases, and 17 bases lay between the germline ends. This CDR3 reads CASSVDLGDGRGYTF. DNA of the CDR3: TGTGCCAGCAGCGTAGACCTCGGGGATGGTAGGGGCTACACCTTC.

The V and J genes are TRBV12-2 and TRBJ1-4. TRBV12-2 is shown as a pseudogene. The CDR3 contains 13 residues. In DNA, the CDR3 is TGTGCAAGTCGCTTCCCCCGGGGGGGAAAACTGTTTTTT. Its translation is CASRFPRGGKLFF.

This chain connects TRBV4-3 to TRBJ2-7; D unresolved. In germline, CDR1 is LGHNA, CDR2 YSLEER. The CDR3 has 13 residues. V shed 3 bases and J shed 2 bases, with 8 bases lying between them. The CDR3 DNA is TGCGCCAGCAGCCACGGAACGACCTACGAGCAGTACTTC. This encodes CASSHGTTYEQYF.

The chain carries TRBV29-1 and TRBJ1-5; 7 nucleotides agree with TRBD1. V shed 5 bases, J shed 1 base, and the junction held 5 bases outside the gene matches. There are 14 residues in the CDR3. The V gene's germline CDR1 is SQVTM and CDR2 ANQGSEA. The chain's CDR3 is CSVTEGASNQPQHF. The DNA of the CDR3 is TGCAGCGTTACCGAGGGGGCGAGCAATCAGCCCCAGCATTTT.

The rearrangement uses TRBV7-9 and TRBJ2-1; D is perhaps TRBD1 or TRBD2 (5 bases each). V shed 1 base and J shed 12 bases, with 7 bases lying between them. The CDR3 contains 11 residues. Germline V gene sequence: CDR1 SEHNR, CDR2 FQNEAQ (reference sequence). The CDR3 sequence: CASSLVGGQFF. The CDR3 DNA reads as TGTGCCAGCAGCTTAGTTGGGGGGCAGTTCTTC.

The V gene is TRBV9, the J gene TRBJ1-1; D gene uncertain. The CDR3 spans 14 residues. Trimming cost V 0 bases and J 12 bases, with 18 bases left between them. Germline V gene sequence: CDR1 SGDLS, CDR2 YYNGEE. In DNA form, the CDR3 reads TGTGCCAGCAGCGTAGGAGATATAGCGTCGTCGTCTTTCTTT. This encodes CASSVGDIASSSFF.